The clone carrying this T cell receptor beta chain has a single count. The target antigen is unknown. No conserved phenylalanine or tryptophan ends this CDR3, so it is likely a read error. It is unclear where the CDR3 begins or ends on the DNA, so no DNA is shown, and the CDR3 is as TCRdb lists it. From approximately 20-30 mg of unsorted bulk tissue, DNA and RNA were co-extracted together. Every tumor was sampled at five separate regions. In germline, CDR1 is SGHAT, CDR2 FQDESV (reference sequence). From its first to its last residue, the CDR3 has 14 amino acids. Researchers generated TCR beta cDNA from 500 to 600 ng of total RNA, relying on a constant-region primer. It was through three nested multiplex PCR rounds of slightly modified ARM-PCR that TCR beta libraries arose. A C-beta reverse primer and TRBV1-TRBV30 forward primers served in each of the first two PCR rounds, at roughly 10 cycles apiece. One entry per CDR3 protein results from TCRdb running MiXCR on the multiplex PCR reads. Of more than 30,000 distinct CDR3 sequences detected, around 80% appear once; the ten largest clones hold under 40%.

This sample was included in a study of tumor-infiltrating lymphocytes in primary liver carcinoma. Notes on the study in general: Among top clones, only about 7-24% appeared in all five tumor regions.

Sequencing input: liver tumor tissue from sampling region 5. Subset: tumor region T5, tumor centre. The chain is built from TRBV11-1 and TRBJ2-5; TRBD1 reflects the table's D call only, with no check against the DNA. The clonotype was recovered from a man aged 35 to 55 with primary liver carcinoma and hepatitis B virus infection. CDR3 amino acids: CASSFNRGQETQHV.